This TCR beta chain originates from a study of radiotherapy plus CTLA-4 blockade in lung cancer. Study-level results: Tumor-derived TCR clones expanded in blood after radiotherapy plus ipilimumab.

This table comes from immunoSEQ multiplex PCR, and its TCRdb copy is limited to in-frame clones, with some not included. The profile covers around 110,000 clones, with 70% to 90% appearing a single time and roughly 2.3% taken by the ten largest. Per germline, CDR1 SQVTM and CDR2 ANQGSEA. The CDR3 contains 14 residues. J lost 4 bases, V lost 6 bases, and 11 bases had no gene match. Worth noting for this clone: What it recognizes is unknown.

V and J are TRBV29-1 and TRBJ1-1; TRBD1 matches 7 bases. This clonotype was sampled from a human donor with non-small cell lung cancer that progressed on radiotherapy plus ipilimumab. Some clones in this sample may be carry-over from other donors' samples. The source material was peripheral blood, sampled from a patient treated with radiotherapy plus ipilimumab. Here the CDR3 DNA reads TGCAGCGTAGATATGGGACAGATCAGCACTGAAGCTTTCTTT. Amino acid sequence: CSVDMGQISTEAFF.